A selection of T cell receptor beta chains follows, all from one sample in a study of cytomegalovirus exposure and HLA in healthy donors. The repertoire was sequenced with immunoSEQ multiplex PCR; TCRdb's copy has only in-frame clones and lacks some. This repertoire shows 74,000 or so clones, roughly 80% found once; its top ten account for 7% to 8.5%. The sequenced material came from PBMCs. The receptors stem from a woman aged 40 to 50 in good health and CMV-seronegative. Each CDR3 is given with its conserved first and last residue. The order of the fields is D gene, CDR3 length, clone size, J gene, V gene, CDR3 DNA, CDR3 protein. A D gene is named only where the DNA matches it firmly. Clone size is given for some rows only: seen once, a few or many times, or a class if the clone is expanded.

D gene: NA
CDR3 length: 14
clone size: NA
J gene: TRBJ2-7
V gene: TRBV29-1
CDR3 DNA: TGCAGCGTTGAAGATCACAGGGCCGGTTACGAGCAGTACTTC
CDR3 protein: CSVEDHRAGYEQYF

D gene: NA
CDR3 length: 14
clone size: NA
J gene: TRBJ1-2
V gene: TRBV28
CDR3 DNA: TGTGCCAGCAGTTCTTTGGGCACCAACTATGGCTACACCTTC
CDR3 protein: CASSSLGTNYGYTF

D gene: TRBD1
CDR3 length: 15
clone size: NA
J gene: TRBJ2-1
V gene: TRBV7-2
CDR3 DNA: TGTGCCAGCAGCTTACGGACAGGGGGGCGGAATGAGCAGTTCTTC
CDR3 protein: CASSLRTGGRNEQFF

D gene: TRBD2
CDR3 length: 17
clone size: few
J gene: TRBJ2-1
V gene: TRBV9
CDR3 DNA: TGTGCCAGCAGCGTAGCCCATCTAGCGGGAGGGCACAATGAGCAGTTCTTC
CDR3 protein: CASSVAHLAGGHNEQFF

D gene: TRBD1
CDR3 length: 18
clone size: NA
J gene: TRBJ1-4
V gene: TRBV6-1
CDR3 DNA: TGTGCCAGCAGTGAATTTCTCCTTACAGGGGGATGGGGTGAAAAACTGTTTTTT
CDR3 protein: CASSEFLLTGGWGEKLFF

D gene: TRBD2
CDR3 length: 15
clone size: NA
J gene: TRBJ2-3
V gene: TRBV6-5
CDR3 DNA: TGTGCCAGCAGTTACTCGGCGGGGGGCACAGATACGCAGTATTTT
CDR3 protein: CASSYSAGGTDTQYF

D gene: TRBD1
CDR3 length: 12
clone size: few
J gene: TRBJ1-2
V gene: TRBV10-3
CDR3 DNA: TGTGCCACGCACAGGGGGGCCTATGGCTACACCTTC
CDR3 protein: CATHRGAYGYTF

D gene: TRBD1
CDR3 length: 16
clone size: NA
J gene: TRBJ2-3
V gene: TRBV10-3
CDR3 DNA: TGTGCCATCAGTGAGGTCGGGACAGGGCCGACAGATACGCAGTATTTT
CDR3 protein: CAISEVGTGPTDTQYF

D gene: NA
CDR3 length: 15
clone size: NA
J gene: TRBJ2-6
V gene: TRBV7-2
CDR3 DNA: TGTGCCAGCAGCTTAGGAGCCTCTGGGGCCAACGTCCTGACCTTC
CDR3 protein: CASSLGASGANVLTF

D gene: NA
CDR3 length: 15
clone size: NA
J gene: TRBJ2-5
V gene: TRBV14
CDR3 DNA: TGTGCCAGCAGCCAAATTCGTACGGGGCAAGAGACCCAGTACTTC
CDR3 protein: CASSQIRTGQETQYF

D gene: NA
CDR3 length: 14
clone size: NA
J gene: TRBJ2-1
V gene: TRBV7-3
CDR3 DNA: TGTGCCAGCAGCTTAAATCCAGGGTCGAATGAGCAGTTCTTC
CDR3 protein: CASSLNPGSNEQFF

D gene: NA
CDR3 length: 12
clone size: few
J gene: TRBJ1-1
V gene: TRBV6-1
CDR3 DNA: TGTGCCAGCATGCAATTGGCCACTGAAGCTTTCTTT
CDR3 protein: CASMQLATEAFF

D gene: NA
CDR3 length: 14
clone size: NA
J gene: TRBJ2-7
V gene: TRBV9
CDR3 DNA: TGTGCCAGCAGCGTAGCGACAGGCGCCTACGAGCAGTACTTC
CDR3 protein: CASSVATGAYEQYF

D gene: TRBD1
CDR3 length: 16
clone size: NA
J gene: TRBJ2-3
V gene: TRBV5-1
CDR3 DNA: TGCGCCAGCAGTGCAGGGGGCAGTACTAGCACAGATACGCAGTATTTT
CDR3 protein: CASSAGGSTSTDTQYF

D gene: NA
CDR3 length: 14
clone size: NA
J gene: TRBJ2-3
V gene: TRBV6-1
CDR3 DNA: TGTGCCAGCATGGCAGCGGCCCTCACAGATACGCAGTATTTT
CDR3 protein: CASMAAALTDTQYF

D gene: TRBD2
CDR3 length: 13
clone size: NA
J gene: TRBJ2-1
V gene: TRBV6-5
CDR3 DNA: TGTGCCAGCAGTTTCGGGACTACAAATGAGCAGTTCTTC
CDR3 protein: CASSFGTTNEQFF

D gene: NA
CDR3 length: 13
clone size: NA
J gene: TRBJ1-5
V gene: TRBV6-6
CDR3 DNA: TGTGCCAGCACCCTCCGGCCTGAGCGCCCCCAGCATTTT
CDR3 protein: CASTLRPERPQHF